Listed below are T cell receptor beta chains from one sample, sequenced in a study of cytotoxic CD8 clonotypes in ibrutinib-treated CLL. Generated by immunoSEQ multiplex PCR, the TCRdb table keeps only in-frame clones and is missing some. The sample lists roughly 330,000 clones, 67% occurring once. The source was PBMCs, collected after 36 months of ibrutinib treatment. These TCRs come from a human donor with chronic lymphocytic leukemia. The conserved cysteine and the conserved F or W are not part of the CDR3 here. Where a row states a size, it is once, few, many or the class of an expanded clone; other rows omit it.

TRBJ2-7	TRBV5-1	.	ASRGQASVYEQY
TRBJ1-1	TRBV2	.	ASSGLVGNTEAF
TRBJ2-5	TRBV29-1	.	SVEDLGGRYQETQY
TRBJ1-5	TRBV19	.	ASGRRTVNSNQPQH
TRBJ2-7	TRBV12-2	.	ASRLGSGAHEQY
TRBJ2-7	TRBV4-3	.	ASSQKEGAGQY
TRBJ2-7	TRBV27	few	ASILGSSYEQY
TRBJ2-1	TRBV6-6	.	ASMIAGYNEQF
TRBJ2-2	TRBV9	few	ASSVDLSGELF
TRBJ2-5	TRBV29-1	few	SVGGRQLGETQY
TRBJ2-2	TRBV2	.	ASSGRTGELF
TRBJ2-7	TRBV7-2	.	ASSFGLAYEQY
TRBJ2-6	TRBV6-5	few	ASSYAGANVLT
TRBJ2-7	TRBV2	.	ASRGEPTYEQY
TRBJ1-1	TRBV28	.	ASSPGGRREAF
TRBJ2-2	TRBV19	.	ASSIVGGGELF
TRBJ2-7	TRBV10-3	few	AISASGSYEQY
TRBJ2-7	TRBV29-1	.	SVDSRGAGEQY
TRBJ1-5	TRBV7-9	.	ASSFGQGYQPQH
TRBJ2-3	TRBV4-3	.	ASSQAPGDLADTQY
TRBJ1-2	TRBV5-4	.	ASSPPVGLNYGYT
TRBJ1-5	TRBV28	.	ASSLPVRTQH
TRBJ2-3	TRBV4-1	once	ASSQVMGRADTQY
TRBJ1-2	TRBV9	.	ASSVVGQGDYGYT
TRBJ2-3	TRBV5-1	once	ASSLVAGLGTDTQY
TRBJ2-3	TRBV9	.	ASSVELAGGSRTQY
TRBJ1-2	TRBV5-6	once	ASSLKLTNYGYT
TRBJ1-1	TRBV27	.	ASSLRSGRDTEAF
TRBJ2-7	TRBV7-3	.	ASSPSGGWTYEQY
TRBJ2-7	TRBV5-1	once	ASSLGPQGYEQY
TRBJ2-1	TRBV4-3	.	ASSHRTSGMDEQF
TRBJ1-2	TRBV2	many	ASKLQGRHGYT
TRBJ2-4	TRBV19	.	ASSIWGSKNIQY
TRBJ1-2	TRBV29-1	.	SVVGQEGYGYT
TRBJ2-7	TRBV15	.	ATSRDGRVVSYEQY
TRBJ2-7	TRBV19	.	ASSPGQGPFGEQY
TRBJ2-7	TRBV5-1	.	ASSLGTGRAEQY
TRBJ2-2	TRBV4-2	.	ASSQDVQVQNTGELF
TRBJ2-7	TRBV29-1	.	SVGRAYEQY
TRBJ2-2	TRBV19	once	ASSLTGKLSAGELF
TRBJ2-3	TRBV5-1	.	ASSRRTGLTDTQY
TRBJ1-2	TRBV28	.	ASNGGGANYGYT